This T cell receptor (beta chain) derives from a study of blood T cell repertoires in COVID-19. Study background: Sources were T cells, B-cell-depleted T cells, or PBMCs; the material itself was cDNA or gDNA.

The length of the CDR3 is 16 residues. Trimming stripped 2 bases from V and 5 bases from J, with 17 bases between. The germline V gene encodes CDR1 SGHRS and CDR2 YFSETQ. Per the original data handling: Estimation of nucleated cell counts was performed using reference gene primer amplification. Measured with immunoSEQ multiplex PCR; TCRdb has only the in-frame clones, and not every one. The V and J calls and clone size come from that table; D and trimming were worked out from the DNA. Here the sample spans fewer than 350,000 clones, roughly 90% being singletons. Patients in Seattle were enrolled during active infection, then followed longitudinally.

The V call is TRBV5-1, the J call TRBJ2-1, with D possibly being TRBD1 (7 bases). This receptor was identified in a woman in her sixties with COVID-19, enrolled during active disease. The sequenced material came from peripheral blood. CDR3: CASSLGGGGTDNEQFF. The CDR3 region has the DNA TGCGCCAGCAGCTTAGGGGGCGGAGGGACGGACAATGAGCAGTTCTTC.